This T cell receptor (beta chain) was sequenced for a study of cytomegalovirus exposure and HLA in healthy donors. The CDR3 loop spans 14 amino acids. V trimming: 1 base; J trimming: 6 bases; junction bases outside the gene matches: 4. CDR1 is SGHTA, CDR2 FQGNSA, per germline. Primers included in the PCR were 60 Vbeta and 13 Jbeta primers. Profiled with immunoSEQ multiplex PCR; TCRdb holds only in-frame clones, not every one. The table records roughly 98,000 clones, 76% of them present only once. The V gene is TRBV7-2, the J gene TRBJ2-5; 8 bases map to TRBD1. What was sequenced was PBMCs. This TCR was sampled from a man in his forties in good health and CMV-seronegative. This CDR3 is CASSLGTGGQTQYF. The DNA of the CDR3 is TGTGCCAGCAGCTTAGGTACAGGGGGGCAGACCCAGTACTTC.